This TCR beta chain was recovered during a study of CD8+CD57+ T cells in acquired aplastic anemia. The wider study: Sorted CD4+ and CD8+ cells yielded roughly 3 ug of DNA on average.

Study observations and caveats: Overlapping CD8+ CDR3 repertoires of patients and controls contained nearly 30 shared sequences.

Concerning this clonotype itself: As yet, its antigen is unknown.

The germline CDR1 and CDR2 sequences are SNHLY and FYNNEI. Losses at the gene ends were 6 bases for V and 3 bases for J; bases not matched to a gene: 4. The CDR3 length is 14 residues. The template for TCR beta VDJ and CDR3 sequence profiling was genomic DNA. MiXCR, applied by TCRdb to the reads, yields one record per CDR3 protein. This table has about 170,000 distinct CDR3 sequences, about 64% appearing once. The source is a human donor in good health. V is TRBV2 and J is TRBJ2-7, with 11 bases aligning to TRBD2. What was sequenced was sorted CD4+, CD8+, or CD8+CD57+ T cells (not recorded which) from PBMCs. In DNA form, the CDR3 reads TGTGCCAGCAGGGAAACTAGCGGGAGCTACGAGCAGTACTTC. Translating it yields CASRETSGSYEQYF.